This entry describes one T cell receptor (beta chain). Original processing methods: The assay estimated nucleated cells by amplifying reference gene primers. Assay used: immunoSEQ multiplex PCR; TCRdb lists only in-frame clones, some missing. V and J calls and clone size are as listed in that table; D and trimming were resolved from the DNA. In the table there are around 120,000 clones, roughly 85% of which are singletons. Germline V gene lookup returns CDR1 SGHTA and CDR2 FQGTGA. This CDR3 comprises 12 residues. Trimming removed 3 bases from V and 3 bases from J, with 4 bases in between. The sample belongs to a study of blood T cell repertoires in COVID-19. Study-wide background: The samples span acute and convalescent COVID-19 from the United States, Italy and Spain. PBMCs, B-cell-depleted T cells, or T cells were the source of the cDNA or gDNA that made up the material.

The V and J genes are TRBV7-3 and TRBJ2-3; D is unclear. Sequencing was performed on peripheral blood. The sequence was obtained from a human donor in a cohort sampled during active COVID-19. The CDR3 DNA reads as TGTGCCAGCAGCTTCCTTACAGATACGCAGTATTTT. Translation gives CASSFLTDTQYF.